A single sample is the source of the 10 T cell receptor beta chains below, sequenced in a study of patients and donors after allogeneic stem cell transplantation. TCRdb re-called the RT-PCR reads through MiXCR, storing one row per CDR3 protein. The table shows under 200,000 distinct CDR3 sequences, with approximately 25% occurring only once. The sequenced material came from blood, either unsorted or a sorted T cell fraction (not recorded which). The receptors were gathered from a human donor who was either an allogeneic HSCT recipient or a stem cell or donor lymphocyte infusion donor (not recorded which). It is not recorded whose cells these are; they may come from a transplant donor.

This clonotype has more than one count but fewer than ten. The genes are TRBV9 and TRBJ2-1; D assignment may be TRBD1 or TRBD2 (5 bases each). V shed 1 base and J shed 8 bases, with 7 bases lying between them. The CDR3 spans 12 residues. Germline V lookup: CDR1 SGDLS, CDR2 YYNGEE. CDR3 sequence (DNA): TGTGCCAGCAGCGTACGGGGCTATGAGCAGTTCTTC. It yields the protein CASSVRGYEQFF.

The V and J genes are TRBV18 and TRBJ1-3, with D uncertain. The CDR3 is 18 amino acids. Trimming took off 0 bases at V and 8 bases at J, with 23 bases between the two ends. Germline CDR1 reads KGHSH; CDR2 reads LQKENI. The CDR3: CASSPPTSTPAFHDTIYF. In DNA form, the CDR3 reads TGTGCCAGCTCACCACCGACGAGTACGCCCGCCTTTCATGACACCATATATTTT.

The chain combines TRBV5-5 with TRBJ2-7, with D possibly being TRBD1 (6 bases). The V end was cut by 3 bases, the J end by 2 bases, with 18 bases between. Germline V gene data show CDR1 as SGHKS and CDR2 as YYEKEE (reference sequence). This CDR3 is 16 amino acids long. The CDR3 loop is CASSSRDKIRAYEQYF. The CDR3 bases are TGTGCCAGCAGCTCCCGGGACAAGATTCGTGCCTACGAGCAGTACTTC.

This clonotype turned up a few times. The J gene is TRBJ1-1, the V gene TRBV29-1; D remains ambiguous. Germline CDR1 SQVTM, CDR2 ANQGSEA. The ends were cut back, 4 bases at V and 1 base at J, with 10 bases in the middle. The CDR3 length is 13 residues. CDR3 bases: TGCAGCGTTGGGTCTTACGAGAACACTGAAGCTTTCTTT. This codes for CSVGSYENTEAFF.

This clonotype was picked up a small number of times. The chain combines TRBV29-1 with TRBJ1-1; D ambiguous. CDR1 and CDR2 from the germline V gene are SQVTM and ANQGSEA. The V gene lost 5 bases and the J gene lost 0 bases, with 10 bases spanning the gap. The CDR3 runs to 13 residues. CDR3 residues: CSVWEFMNTEAFF. The CDR3, as DNA: TGCAGCGTTTGGGAGTTCATGAACACTGAAGCTTTCTTT. The full variable domain, rest sourced from reference TRBV29-1 and TRBJ1-1, is SAVISQKPSRDICQRGTSLTIQCQVDSQVTMMFWYRQQPGQSLTLIATANQGSEATYESGFVIDKFPISRPNLTFSTLTVSNMSPEDSSIYLCSVWEFMNTEAFFGQGTRLTVV.

This clonotype occurred a few times. The rearrangement joins TRBV12-3 or TRBV12-4 to TRBJ2-2; 7 bases line up with TRBD1. The CDR3 loop spans 13 amino acids. After removal of 5 bases from V and 6 bases from J, the junction contained 3 bases not matched to a gene. The CDR3 DNA reads TGTGCCAGCAGTCACAGGGGCCCCGGGGAGCTGTTTTTT. Protein: CASSHRGPGELFF.

The CDR3: CASSLKGQPNTEAFF. DNA for the CDR3: TGCGCCAGCAGCTTGAAGGGACAGCCGAACACTGAAGCTTTCTTT. The V call is TRBV5-1, the J call TRBJ1-1, with 7 bases that match TRBD1. The length of the CDR3 is 15 residues. Germline V gives CDR1 SGHRS, CDR2 YFSETQ. V dropped 1 base and J dropped 1; count of bases not matched to a gene: 4.

V gene TRBV12-3 or TRBV12-4 combines with J gene TRBJ1-1; 9 bases align to TRBD1. J gave up 7 bases and V 5 bases, and 8 bases lay outside the gene matches. CDR3 size: 14 residues. This CDR3 reads CASSLRDRGGEAFF. The CDR3 nucleotides are TGTGCCAGCAGTCTACGAGACAGGGGGGGTGAAGCTTTCTTT.

The chain combines TRBV3-1 with TRBJ2-7, with 9 bases identical to TRBD2. J gave up 4 bases and V 0 bases, and 4 bases lay outside the gene matches. This CDR3 spans 15 amino acids. Looked up from germline, CDR1 is LGHDT and CDR2 is YNNKEL (reference sequence). CDR3 nucleotides: TGTGCCAGCAGCCAAGATTGGACTAGCGAATACGAGCAGTACTTC. This codes for CASSQDWTSEYEQYF.

V and J are TRBV10-3 and TRBJ2-3; 8 nucleotides agree with TRBD1. The CDR3 has 13 residues. CDR1 is ENHRY and CDR2 is SYGVKD in the germline V gene. With 9 bases clipped from V and 8 bases from J, the junction kept 10 bases outside the gene matches. The DNA of the CDR3 is TGTGCCATATCACAGGGGGAACGGGGTACGCAGTATTTT. Residues: CAISQGERGTQYF.